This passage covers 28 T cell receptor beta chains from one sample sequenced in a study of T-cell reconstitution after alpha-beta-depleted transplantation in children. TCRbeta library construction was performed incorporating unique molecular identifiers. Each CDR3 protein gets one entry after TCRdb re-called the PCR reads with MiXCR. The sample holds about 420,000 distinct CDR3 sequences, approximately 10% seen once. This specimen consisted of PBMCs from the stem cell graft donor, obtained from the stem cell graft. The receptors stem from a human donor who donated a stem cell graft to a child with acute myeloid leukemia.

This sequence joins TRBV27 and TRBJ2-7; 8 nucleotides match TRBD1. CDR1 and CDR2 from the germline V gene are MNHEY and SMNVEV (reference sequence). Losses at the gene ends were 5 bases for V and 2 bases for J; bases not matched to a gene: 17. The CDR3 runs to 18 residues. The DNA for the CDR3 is TGTGCCAGCAGTCCCCGGCCCAACTTGCCGACAGGGGCCTACGAGCAGTACGTC. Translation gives CASSPRPNLPTGAYEQYV.

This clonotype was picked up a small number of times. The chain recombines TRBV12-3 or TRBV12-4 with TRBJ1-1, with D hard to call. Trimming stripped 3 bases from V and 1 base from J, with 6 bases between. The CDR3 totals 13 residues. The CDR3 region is CASSFGKNTEAFF. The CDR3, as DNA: TGTGCCAGCAGTTTTGGGAAGAACACTGAAGCTTTCTTT.

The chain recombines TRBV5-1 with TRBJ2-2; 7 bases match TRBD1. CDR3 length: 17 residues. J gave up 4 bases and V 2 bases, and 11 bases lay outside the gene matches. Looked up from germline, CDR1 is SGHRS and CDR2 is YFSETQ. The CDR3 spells CASSFTGQAWGTGELFF. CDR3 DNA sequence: TGCGCCAGCAGCTTTACCGGACAGGCCTGGGGCACCGGGGAGCTGTTTTTT.

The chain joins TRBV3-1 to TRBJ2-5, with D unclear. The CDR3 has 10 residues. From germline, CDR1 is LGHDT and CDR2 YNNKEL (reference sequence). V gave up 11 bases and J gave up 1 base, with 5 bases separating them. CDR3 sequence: CACSQETQYF. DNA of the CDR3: TGTGCCTGCTCCCAAGAGACCCAGTACTTC.

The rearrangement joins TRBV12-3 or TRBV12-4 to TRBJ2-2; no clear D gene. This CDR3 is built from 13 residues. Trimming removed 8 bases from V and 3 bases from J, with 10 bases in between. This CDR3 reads CASPSVDTGELFF. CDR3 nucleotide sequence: TGTGCCAGCCCCTCTGTGGACACCGGGGAGCTGTTTTTT.

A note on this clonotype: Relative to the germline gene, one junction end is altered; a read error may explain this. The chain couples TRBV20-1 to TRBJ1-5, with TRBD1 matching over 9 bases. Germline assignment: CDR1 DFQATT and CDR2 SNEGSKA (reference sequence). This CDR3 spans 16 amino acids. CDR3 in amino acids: CCALEKGQGTYQPQHF. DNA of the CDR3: TGCTGTGCTCTAGAAAAGGGACAGGGCACTTATCAGCCCCAGCATTTT.

The CDR3 bases are TGCAGCGTCCCGCCGGGGGCTAGCGGCCCCTACAATGAGCAGTTCTTC. Translation gives CSVPPGASGPYNEQFF. The rearrangement joins TRBV29-1 to TRBJ2-1; TRBD2 might be the D (7 bases). The CDR3 loop spans 16 amino acids. The V and J ends lost 6 bases and 2 bases respectively, with 20 bases between them. The germline V gene encodes CDR1 SQVTM and CDR2 ANQGSEA.

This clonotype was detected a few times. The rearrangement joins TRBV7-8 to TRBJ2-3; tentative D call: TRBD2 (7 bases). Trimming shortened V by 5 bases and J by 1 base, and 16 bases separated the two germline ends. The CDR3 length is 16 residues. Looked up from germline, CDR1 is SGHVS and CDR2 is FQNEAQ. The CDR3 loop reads CASSHRGAGGTDTQYF. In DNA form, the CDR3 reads TGTGCCAGCAGCCATAGGGGGGCGGGGGGCACAGATACGCAGTATTTT.

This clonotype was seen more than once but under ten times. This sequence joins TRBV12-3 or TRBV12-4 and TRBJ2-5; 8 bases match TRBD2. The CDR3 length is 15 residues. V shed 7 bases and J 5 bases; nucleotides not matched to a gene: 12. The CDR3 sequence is CASTQRSGGSETQYF. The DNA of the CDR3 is TGTGCCAGCACCCAAAGAAGCGGGGGCTCCGAGACCCAGTACTTC.

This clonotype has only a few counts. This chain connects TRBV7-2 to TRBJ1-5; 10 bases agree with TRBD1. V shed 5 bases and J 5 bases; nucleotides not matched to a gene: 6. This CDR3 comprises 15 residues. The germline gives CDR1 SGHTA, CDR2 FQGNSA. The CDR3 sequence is CASSLRQGADQPQHF. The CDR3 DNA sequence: TGTGCCAGCAGCCTTCGACAGGGGGCAGATCAGCCCCAGCATTTT.

The CDR3 DNA is TGTGCCAGCAGTAACAGGGTCCTCGAGGCCACCTTC. Encoded protein: CASSNRVLEATF. The chain employs TRBV12-3 or TRBV12-4 and TRBJ1-2, with D possibly TRBD1 on 6 matching bases. The CDR3 contains 12 residues. Between the trimmed V and J ends, which lost 5 bases and 13 bases, there was a span of 17 bases.

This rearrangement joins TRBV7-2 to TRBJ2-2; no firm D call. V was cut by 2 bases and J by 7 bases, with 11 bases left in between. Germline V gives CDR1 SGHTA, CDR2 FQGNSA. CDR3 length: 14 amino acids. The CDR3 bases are TGTGCCAGCAGCTTATCACCAGGAGTCGGGGAGCTGTTTTTT. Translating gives CASSLSPGVGELFF.

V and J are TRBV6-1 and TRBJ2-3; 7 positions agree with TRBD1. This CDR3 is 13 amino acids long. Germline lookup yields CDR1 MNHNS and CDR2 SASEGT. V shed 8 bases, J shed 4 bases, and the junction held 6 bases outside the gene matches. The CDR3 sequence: CASGPGGSDTQYF. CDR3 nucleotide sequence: TGTGCCAGCGGGCCAGGGGGATCAGATACGCAGTATTTT.

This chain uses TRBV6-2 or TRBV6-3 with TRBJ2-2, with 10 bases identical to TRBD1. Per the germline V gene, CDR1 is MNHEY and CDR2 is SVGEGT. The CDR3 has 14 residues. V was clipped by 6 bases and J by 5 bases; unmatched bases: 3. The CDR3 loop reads CASRDRGQTGELFF. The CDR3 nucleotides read TGTGCCAGCAGAGACAGGGGGCAGACCGGGGAGCTGTTTTTT.

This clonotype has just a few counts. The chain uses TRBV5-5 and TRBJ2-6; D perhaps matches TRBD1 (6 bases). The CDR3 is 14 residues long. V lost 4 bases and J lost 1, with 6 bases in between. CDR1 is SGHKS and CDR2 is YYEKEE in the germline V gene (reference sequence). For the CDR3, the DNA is TGTGCCAGCAGCGGACAGTCTGGGGCCAACGTCCTGACTTTC. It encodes CASSGQSGANVLTF.

In DNA form, the CDR3 reads TGCAGTGCTAGAGGAGAAATAACTAGCGGGAGTTTCTATGAGCAGTTCTTC. It specifies CSARGEITSGSFYEQFF. This chain joins TRBV20-1 and TRBJ2-1, with TRBD2 matching over 11 bases. This CDR3 is 17 amino acids long. Germline V CDR1 and CDR2: DFQATT, SNEGSKA (reference sequence). V dropped 1 base and J dropped 8; count of bases not matched to a gene: 13.

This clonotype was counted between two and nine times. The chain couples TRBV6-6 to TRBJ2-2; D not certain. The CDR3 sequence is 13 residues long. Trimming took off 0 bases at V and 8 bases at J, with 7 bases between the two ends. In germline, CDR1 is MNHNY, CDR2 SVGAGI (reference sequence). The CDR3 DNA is TGTGCCAGCAGTTACTCTCAGATTGGGGAGCTGTTTTTT. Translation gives CASSYSQIGELFF.

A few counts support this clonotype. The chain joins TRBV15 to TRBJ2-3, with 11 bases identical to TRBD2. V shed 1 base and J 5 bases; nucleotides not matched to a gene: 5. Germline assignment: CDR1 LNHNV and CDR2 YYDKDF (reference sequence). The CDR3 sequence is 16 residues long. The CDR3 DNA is TGTGCCACCAGCAGAGTACTAGCGGGAGTTGGAGATACGCAGTATTTT. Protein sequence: CATSRVLAGVGDTQYF.

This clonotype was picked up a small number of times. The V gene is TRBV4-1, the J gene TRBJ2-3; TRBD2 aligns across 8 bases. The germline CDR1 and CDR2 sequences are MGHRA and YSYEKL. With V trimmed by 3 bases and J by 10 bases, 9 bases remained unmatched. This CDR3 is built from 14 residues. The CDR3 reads CASSHPGTSNPQYF. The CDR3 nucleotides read TGCGCCAGCAGCCATCCCGGGACTAGTAATCCGCAGTATTTT.

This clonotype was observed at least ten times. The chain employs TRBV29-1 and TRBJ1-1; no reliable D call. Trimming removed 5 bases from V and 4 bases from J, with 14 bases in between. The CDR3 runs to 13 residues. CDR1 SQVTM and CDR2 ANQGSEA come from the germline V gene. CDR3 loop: CSVIFQESTEAFF. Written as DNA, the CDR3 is TGCAGCGTTATCTTTCAGGAGAGCACTGAAGCTTTCTTT.

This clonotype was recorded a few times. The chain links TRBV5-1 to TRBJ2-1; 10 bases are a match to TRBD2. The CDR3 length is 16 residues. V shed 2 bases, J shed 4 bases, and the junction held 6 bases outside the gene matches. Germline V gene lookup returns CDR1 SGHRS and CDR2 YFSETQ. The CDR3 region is CASSFPASGGYNEQFF. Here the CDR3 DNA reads TGCGCCAGCAGCTTTCCCGCTAGCGGGGGTTACAATGAGCAGTTCTTC.

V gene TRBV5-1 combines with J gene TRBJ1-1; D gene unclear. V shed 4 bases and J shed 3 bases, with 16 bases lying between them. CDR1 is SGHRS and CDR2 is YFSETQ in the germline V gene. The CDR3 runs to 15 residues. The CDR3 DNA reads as TGCGCCAGCAGCCCTGAGGTGGGATGGTACACTGAAGCTTTCTTT. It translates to CASSPEVGWYTEAFF.

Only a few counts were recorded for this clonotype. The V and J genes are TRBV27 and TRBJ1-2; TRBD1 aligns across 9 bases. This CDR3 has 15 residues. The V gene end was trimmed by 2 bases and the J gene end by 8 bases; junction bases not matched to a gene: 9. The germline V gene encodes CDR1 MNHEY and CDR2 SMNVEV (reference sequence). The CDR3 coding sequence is TGTGCCAGCAGTTTAGGCGCACAGGGGGCTTGGGGCTACACCTTC. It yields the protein CASSLGAQGAWGYTF.

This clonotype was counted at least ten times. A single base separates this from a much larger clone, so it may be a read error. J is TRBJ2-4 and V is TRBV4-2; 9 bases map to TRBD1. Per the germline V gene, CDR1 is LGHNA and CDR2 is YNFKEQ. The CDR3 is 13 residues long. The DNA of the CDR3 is TGTGCCAGCAGCCCCGACAGGGGGAACAGTCAGTACTTC. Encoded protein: CASSPDRGNSQYF.

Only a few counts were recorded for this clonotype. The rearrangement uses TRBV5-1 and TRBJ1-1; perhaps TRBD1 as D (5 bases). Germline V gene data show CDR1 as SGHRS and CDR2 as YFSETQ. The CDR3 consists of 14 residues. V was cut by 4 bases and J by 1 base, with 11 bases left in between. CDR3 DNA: TGCGCCAGCAGCACCGGGACTCGGAACACTGAAGCTTTCTTT. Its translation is CASSTGTRNTEAFF.

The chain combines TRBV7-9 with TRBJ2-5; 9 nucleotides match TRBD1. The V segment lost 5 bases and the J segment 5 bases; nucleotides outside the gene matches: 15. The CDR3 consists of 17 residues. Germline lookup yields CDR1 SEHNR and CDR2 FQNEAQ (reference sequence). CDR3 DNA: TGTGCCAGCAGCCTCGTAACAGGGACAGGGAGCCGGGAGACCCAGTACTTC. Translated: CASSLVTGTGSRETQYF.

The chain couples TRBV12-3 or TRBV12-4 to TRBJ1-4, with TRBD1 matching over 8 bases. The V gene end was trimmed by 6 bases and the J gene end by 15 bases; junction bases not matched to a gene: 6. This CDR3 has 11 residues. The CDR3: CASRKGQEVFF. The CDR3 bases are TGTGCCAGCAGAAAGGGACAGGAGGTGTTTTTT.

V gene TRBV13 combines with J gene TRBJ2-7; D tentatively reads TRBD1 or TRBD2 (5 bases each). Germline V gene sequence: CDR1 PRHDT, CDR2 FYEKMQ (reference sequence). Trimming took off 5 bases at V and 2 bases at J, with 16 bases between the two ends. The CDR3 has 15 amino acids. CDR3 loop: CASSETGTEPYEQYF. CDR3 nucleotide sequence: TGTGCCAGCAGCGAAACGGGGACGGAACCCTACGAGCAGTACTTC.